This T cell receptor beta chain was profiled in a study of T cell changes during pregnancy in multiple sclerosis. This CDR3 is built from 14 residues. Germline CDR1 and CDR2: MGHDK and SYGVNS. Trimming took 8 bases from V and 4 from J; bases not matched to a gene: 6. TCRdb keeps only in-frame clones here, not all; method: immunoSEQ multiplex PCR. The sample has approximately 37,000 clones; under 95% are singletons. This specimen was CD4+ T cells from peripheral blood mononuclear cells, taken in the third trimester of pregnancy. The origin of this receptor is a female donor with multiple sclerosis, enrolled in a pregnancy study. The V call is TRBV25-1, the J call TRBJ2-1; 9 bases fit TRBD1. The CDR3 DNA follows: TGTGCCAGCCTCGGGACAGGGATGTACAATGAGCAGTTCTTC. It specifies CASLGTGMYNEQFF.